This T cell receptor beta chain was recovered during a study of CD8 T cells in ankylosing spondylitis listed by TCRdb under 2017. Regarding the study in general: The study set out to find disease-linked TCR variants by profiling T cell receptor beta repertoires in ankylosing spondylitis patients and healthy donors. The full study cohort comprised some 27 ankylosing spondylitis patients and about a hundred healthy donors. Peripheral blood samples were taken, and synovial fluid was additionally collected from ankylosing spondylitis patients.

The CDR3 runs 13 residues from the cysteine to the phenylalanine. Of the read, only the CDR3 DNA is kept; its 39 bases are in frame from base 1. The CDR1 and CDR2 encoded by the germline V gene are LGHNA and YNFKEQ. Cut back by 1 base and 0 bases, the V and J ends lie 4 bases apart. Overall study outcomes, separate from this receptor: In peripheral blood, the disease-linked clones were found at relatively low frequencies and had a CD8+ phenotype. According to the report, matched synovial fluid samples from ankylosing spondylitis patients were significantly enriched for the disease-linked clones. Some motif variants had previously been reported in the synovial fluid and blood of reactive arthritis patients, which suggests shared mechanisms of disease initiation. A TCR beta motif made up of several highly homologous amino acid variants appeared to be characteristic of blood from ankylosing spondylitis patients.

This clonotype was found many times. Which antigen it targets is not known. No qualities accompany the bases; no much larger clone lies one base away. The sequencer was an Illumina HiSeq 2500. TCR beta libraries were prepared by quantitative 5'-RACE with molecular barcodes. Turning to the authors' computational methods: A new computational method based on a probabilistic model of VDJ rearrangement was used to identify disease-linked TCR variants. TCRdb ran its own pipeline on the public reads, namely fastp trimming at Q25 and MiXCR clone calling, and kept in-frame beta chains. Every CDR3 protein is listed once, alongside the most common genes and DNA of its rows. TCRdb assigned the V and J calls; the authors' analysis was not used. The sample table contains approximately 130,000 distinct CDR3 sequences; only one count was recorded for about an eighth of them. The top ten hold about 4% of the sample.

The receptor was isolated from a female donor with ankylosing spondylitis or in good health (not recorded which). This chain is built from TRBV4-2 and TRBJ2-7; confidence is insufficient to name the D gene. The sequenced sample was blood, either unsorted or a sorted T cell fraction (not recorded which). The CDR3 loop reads CASSQVGSYEQYF. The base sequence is TGTGCCAGCAGCCAAGTAGGCTCCTACGAGCAGTACTTC.